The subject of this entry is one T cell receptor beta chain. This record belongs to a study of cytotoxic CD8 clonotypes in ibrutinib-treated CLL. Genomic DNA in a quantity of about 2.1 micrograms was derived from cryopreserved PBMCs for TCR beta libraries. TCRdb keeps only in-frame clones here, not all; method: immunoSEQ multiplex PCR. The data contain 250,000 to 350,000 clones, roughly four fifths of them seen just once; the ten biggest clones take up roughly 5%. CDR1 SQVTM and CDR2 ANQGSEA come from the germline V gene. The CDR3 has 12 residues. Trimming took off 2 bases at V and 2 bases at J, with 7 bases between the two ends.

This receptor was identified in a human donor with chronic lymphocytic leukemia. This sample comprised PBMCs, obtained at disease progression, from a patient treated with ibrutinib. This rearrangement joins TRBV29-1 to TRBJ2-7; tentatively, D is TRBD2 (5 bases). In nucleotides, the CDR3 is TGCAGCGTTGAACGGACTCCCTACGAGCAGTACTTC. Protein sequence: CSVERTPYEQYF.